Shown below are 27 T cell receptor beta chains from a single sample sequenced in a study of blood T cell repertoires in COVID-19. Profiled with immunoSEQ multiplex PCR; TCRdb holds only in-frame clones, not every one. The table records 200,000 or so clones, just under 85% of them present only once. Input material: peripheral blood. The receptor source for this set is a man in his 60s with COVID-19, enrolled during active disease.

V is TRBV2 and J is TRBJ1-4; D might be TRBD1 (6 bases). V lost 4 bases to trimming and J lost 8 bases, with 20 bases between them. Germline loops: CDR1 SNHLY, CDR2 FYNNEI. The CDR3 contains 16 residues. The CDR3 region is CASSGQEDRGREKLFF. CDR3 sequence (DNA): TGTGCCAGCAGTGGACAGGAAGATCGGGGTAGAGAAAAACTGTTTTTT.

This clone appeared a single time. The chain joins TRBV5-4 to TRBJ2-2; weak D call: TRBD2 (6 bases). CDR1 and CDR2 from the germline V gene are SGHNT and YYREEE (reference sequence). Deletions cut 5 bases from V and 3 bases from J, with 14 bases between. CDR3 length: 15 residues. This CDR3 reads CASSSAQRDTGELFF. CDR3 in DNA: TGTGCCAGCAGTTCAGCTCAGCGGGACACCGGGGAGCTGTTTTTT.

The chain is built from TRBV7-8 and TRBJ1-5; TRBD1 agrees at 7 bases. The CDR3 contains 17 residues. V shed 3 bases and J 3 bases; nucleotides not matched to a gene: 11. Germline CDR1 and CDR2: SGHVS and FQNEAQ. CDR3 loop: CASSFRGQGVNNQPQHF. In DNA, the CDR3 is TGTGCCAGCAGCTTTAGAGGGCAGGGGGTCAACAATCAGCCCCAGCATTTT.

This clone has more than one count but fewer than ten. The rearrangement uses TRBV19 and TRBJ2-2; tentative D call: TRBD2 (5 bases). V lost 5 bases and J lost 5, with 12 bases in between. The CDR3 loop spans 14 amino acids. Germline V CDR1 and CDR2: LNHDA, SQIVND (reference sequence). The CDR3: CASSPIARTGELFF. CDR3 sequence (DNA): TGTGCCAGTAGTCCTATAGCGCGGACCGGGGAGCTGTTTTTT.

The genes are TRBV3-1 (or the pseudogene TRBV3-2) and TRBJ2-3; a weak D match, TRBD1 (5 bases). V lost 5 bases, J lost 0 bases, and 12 bases lay in between. CDR1 is LGHDT, CDR2 YNNKEL, per germline (reference sequence). This CDR3 is 15 amino acids long. Here the CDR3 DNA reads TGTGCCAGCAGCTTCAGACAGACCAGCACAGATACGCAGTATTTT. It specifies CASSFRQTSTDTQYF.

V usage is TRBV9 and J usage is TRBJ2-5; D may be TRBD2 (5 bases). Trimming removed 1 base at V and 2 bases at J, with 9 bases between. CDR3 length equals 14 residues. Germline CDR1 SGDLS, CDR2 YYNGEE. The CDR3 DNA reads TGTGCCAGCAGCGTACGAGGGTGGCAAGAGACCCAGTACTTC. It codes for CASSVRGWQETQYF.

This clone was observed a single time. The V call is TRBV28, the J call TRBJ1-2, with 7 positions matching TRBD1. The V gene's germline CDR1 is MDHEN and CDR2 SYDVKM. The length of the CDR3 is 13 residues. The trim removed 5 bases at V and 4 bases at J, leaving 4 bases unmatched. The CDR3 is CASSPGQSYGYTF. CDR3 bases: TGTGCCAGCAGTCCGGGACAGTCCTATGGCTACACCTTC.

V usage is TRBV18 and J usage is TRBJ2-3; unclear D gene. This CDR3 contains 14 residues. Per germline, CDR1 KGHSH and CDR2 LQKENI. V dropped 3 bases and J dropped 4 bases, with 11 bases sitting between them. The CDR3 loop is CASSPDLAADTQYF. In nucleotides, the CDR3 is TGTGCCAGCTCACCCGATTTAGCTGCAGATACGCAGTATTTT.

The chain is built from TRBV28 and TRBJ1-6; TRBD1 matches at 8 bases. The CDR3 runs 15 residues. From germline, CDR1 is MDHEN and CDR2 SYDVKM. Trimming took 5 bases from V and 2 from J; bases not matched to a gene: 2. The CDR3 nucleotides are TGTGCCAGCAGTGGGGGACAGGCCTATAATTCACCCCTCCACTTT. Translating it yields CASSGGQAYNSPLHF.

V gene TRBV28 combines with J gene TRBJ2-2; 9 bases agree with TRBD1. The CDR3 consists of 14 residues. CDR1 MDHEN and CDR2 SYDVKM come from the germline V gene. The J segment lost 5 bases and the V segment lost 8 bases, leaving 6 bases of the junction unmatched. As DNA, the CDR3 is TGTGCCAGCGGGGGGGACAGGGCGACCGGGGAGCTGTTTTTT. Protein sequence: CASGGDRATGELFF.

The chain has TRBV6-5 and TRBJ1-2; the match to TRBD1 covers 7 bases. The CDR3 runs to 15 residues. Germline assignment: CDR1 MNHEY and CDR2 SVGAGI. With 5 bases clipped from V and 2 bases from J, the junction kept 8 bases outside the gene matches. The CDR3 sequence is CASSKQRQGNYGYTF. The CDR3 region has the DNA TGTGCCAGCAGTAAACAAAGACAGGGAAACTATGGCTACACCTTC.

The V gene is TRBV28, the J gene TRBJ1-1; TRBD1 might be the D (5 bases). Germline-derived CDR1 and CDR2 are MDHEN and SYDVKM. V gave up 4 bases and J gave up 0 bases, with 12 bases separating them. The CDR3 has 15 amino acids. The CDR3 DNA is TGTGCCAGCAGTTCCCTAGACAGAGTGAACACTGAAGCTTTCTTT. Protein: CASSSLDRVNTEAFF. Full variable domain (missing parts from reference TRBV28 and TRBJ1-1): DVKVTQSSRYLVKRTGEKVFLECVQDMDHENMFWYRQDPGLGLRLIYFSYDVKMKEKGDIPEGYSVSREKKERFSLILESASTNQTSMYLCASSSLDRVNTEAFFGQGTRLTVV.

V gene TRBV15 combines with J gene TRBJ2-7; 9 bases fit TRBD1. Germline V CDR1 and CDR2: LNHNV, YYDKDF (reference sequence). Trimming cost V 10 bases and J 6 bases; bases outside gene matches: 13. The CDR3 is 14 residues long. CDR3 amino acids: CAIQPGTGRGEQYF. The CDR3 DNA is TGTGCCATTCAACCCGGGACAGGGAGAGGCGAGCAGTACTTC.

For the CDR3, the DNA is TGTGCCAGCGGCAGGGTTTATACAGATACGCAGTATTTT. This gives the protein CASGRVYTDTQYF. The chain carries TRBV6-1 and TRBJ2-3; D perhaps matches TRBD1 (5 bases). V was trimmed by 8 bases and J by 3 bases, leaving 12 bases between them. The CDR3 sequence is 13 residues long. Germline values: CDR1 MNHNS, CDR2 SASEGT.

The chain has TRBV6-5 and TRBJ1-2; weak D call: TRBD1 (5 bases). The CDR3 runs to 16 residues. The V end lost 0 bases, the J end lost 4 bases, and 15 bases lay between the germline ends. Per germline, CDR1 MNHEY and CDR2 SVGAGI. In DNA, the CDR3 is TGTGCCAGCAGTTACTCGACCGGGGGACTTGGCTATGGCTACACCTTC. This translates into CASSYSTGGLGYGYTF.

The CDR3 nucleotides read TGTGCCAGCAGCTTACGGCCTAGCGGGATTGTTGAGCAGTTCTTC. Protein product: CASSLRPSGIVEQFF. V usage is TRBV7-9 and J usage is TRBJ2-1; 9 bases agree with TRBD2. CDR3 length equals 15 residues. V gave up 2 bases and J gave up 9 bases; unmatched junction bases: 8. Germline V CDR1 and CDR2: SEHNR, FQNEAQ (reference sequence).

The chain uses TRBV5-1 and TRBJ1-3, with no clear D. The CDR3 sequence is 14 residues long. Germline V CDR1 and CDR2: SGHRS, YFSETQ. V shed 2 bases and J shed 0 bases, with 6 bases lying between them. CDR3 protein: CASSFDFSGNTIYF. CDR3 DNA sequence: TGCGCCAGCAGCTTCGACTTCTCTGGAAACACCATATATTTT.

The genes are TRBV28 and TRBJ1-3; D not resolved. CDR3 length: 14 residues. Trimming shortened V by 1 base and J by 0 bases, and 4 bases separated the two germline ends. From germline, CDR1 is MDHEN and CDR2 SYDVKM. This chain's CDR3 is CASSLSGSGNTIYF. In DNA form, the CDR3 reads TGTGCCAGCAGTTTATCCGGCTCTGGAAACACCATATATTTT. The whole variable domain, filled in from reference TRBV28 and TRBJ1-3, reads DVKVTQSSRYLVKRTGEKVFLECVQDMDHENMFWYRQDPGLGLRLIYFSYDVKMKEKGDIPEGYSVSREKKERFSLILESASTNQTSMYLCASSLSGSGNTIYFGEGSWLTVV.

The chain combines TRBV4-1 with TRBJ1-5; D gene unclear. Trimming took 1 base from V and 0 from J, leaving 7 bases between them. In germline, CDR1 is MGHRA, CDR2 YSYEKL. The CDR3 is made up of 15 amino acids. The DNA of the CDR3 is TGCGCCAGCAGCCAAGCACTTGATAGCAATCAGCCCCAGCATTTT. The encoded protein is CASSQALDSNQPQHF.

This chain connects TRBV24-1 to TRBJ2-1; D gene uncertain. This CDR3 comprises 12 residues. Germline-derived CDR1 and CDR2 are KGHDR and SFDVKD. Trimming shortened V by 1 base and J by 10 bases, and 7 bases separated the two germline ends. CDR3 DNA sequence: TGTGCCACCAGTGATTTTTTCCAGGAGCAGTTCTTC. Protein: CATSDFFQEQFF.

The chain couples TRBV4-1 to TRBJ2-7; 9 bases line up with TRBD2. J was trimmed by 0 bases and V by 4 bases; bases with no gene match: 10. The germline gives CDR1 MGHRA, CDR2 YSYEKL. The CDR3 is made up of 17 amino acids. The CDR3 here is CASSRLGVAGDSYEQYF. The CDR3 DNA is TGCGCCAGCAGCCGCCTGGGGGTAGCGGGAGACTCCTACGAGCAGTACTTC.

This clone was seen more than once but under ten times. The sample has other DNA sequences that encode this CDR3 too. The J gene is TRBJ2-5, the V gene TRBV5-6, with 8 bases that match TRBD1. Germline V gene lookup returns CDR1 SGHDT and CDR2 YYEEEE. The length of the CDR3 is 13 residues. With 2 bases clipped from V and 5 bases from J, the junction kept 2 bases outside the gene matches. The CDR3 is CASSFQGAETQYF. CDR3 DNA: TGTGCCAGCAGCTTCCAGGGGGCCGAGACCCAGTACTTC.

This CDR3 is CASSVAAGTNYGYTF. In DNA, the CDR3 is TGTGCCAGCAGCGTAGCGGCGGGAACTAACTATGGCTACACCTTC. This chain links TRBV9 with TRBJ1-2; D unclear. V was clipped by 0 bases and J by 0 bases, with 9 bases between them. The CDR3 sequence is 15 residues long. The germline V gene encodes CDR1 SGDLS and CDR2 YYNGEE.

This clone is a singleton in its sample. The chain couples TRBV11-2 to TRBJ2-7; D not resolved. The germline V gene has CDR1 SGHAT and CDR2 FQNNGV. V was shortened by 1 base and J by 2 bases, with 12 bases between the two germline ends. There are 15 residues in the CDR3. The DNA of the CDR3 is TGTGCCAGCAGCTTAGGATCAACTCCGGCCTACGAGCAGTACTTC. This sequence encodes CASSLGSTPAYEQYF.

The gene calls are TRBV29-1 and TRBJ1-2; tentative D call: TRBD1 (6 bases). The CDR3 is 15 residues long. The V gene's germline CDR1 is SQVTM and CDR2 ANQGSEA. The V and J ends lost 2 bases and 0 bases respectively, with 13 bases between them. The CDR3 loop reads CSVELPGAANYGYTF. CDR3 coding DNA: TGCAGCGTTGAACTGCCAGGGGCTGCTAACTATGGCTACACCTTC.

The chain carries TRBV9 and TRBJ2-1; a weak D match, TRBD2 (5 bases). This CDR3 comprises 16 residues. Germline loops: CDR1 SGDLS, CDR2 YYNGEE. V was trimmed by 0 bases and J by 1 base, leaving 11 bases between them. CDR3 sequence: CASSVGETISYNEQFF. The CDR3 nucleotides are TGTGCCAGCAGCGTAGGGGAGACAATTTCCTACAATGAGCAGTTCTTC.

This rearrangement joins TRBV7-9 to TRBJ2-4, with D possibly TRBD1 on 6 matching bases. This CDR3 is 12 amino acids long. Germline V gene data show CDR1 as SEHNR and CDR2 as FQNEAQ (reference sequence). The V and J ends lost 4 bases and 5 bases respectively, with 6 bases between them. The CDR3 reads CASSWTENIQYF. CDR3 bases: TGTGCCAGCAGCTGGACAGAAAACATTCAGTACTTC.